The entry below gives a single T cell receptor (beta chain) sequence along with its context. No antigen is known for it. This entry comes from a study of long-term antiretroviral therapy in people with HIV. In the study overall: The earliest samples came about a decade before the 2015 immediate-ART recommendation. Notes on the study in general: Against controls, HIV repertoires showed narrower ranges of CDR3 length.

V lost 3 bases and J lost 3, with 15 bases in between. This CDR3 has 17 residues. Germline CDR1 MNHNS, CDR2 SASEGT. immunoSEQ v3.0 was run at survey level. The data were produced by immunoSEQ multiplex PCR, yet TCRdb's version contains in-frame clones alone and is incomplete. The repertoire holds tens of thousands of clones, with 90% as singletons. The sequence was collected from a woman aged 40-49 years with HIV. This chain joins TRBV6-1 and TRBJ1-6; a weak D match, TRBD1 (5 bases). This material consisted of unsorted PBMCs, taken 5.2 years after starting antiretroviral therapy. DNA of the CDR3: TGTGCCAGCAGTGATGTTACCTACAGGTTCTATAATTCACCCCTCCACTTT. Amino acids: CASSDVTYRFYNSPLHF.